This T cell receptor beta chain was retrieved from a study of T cell repertoires in cytomegalovirus infection. Study at large: Public signatures in TCR beta pointed to CMV infection and matching HLA type. Broader study findings: Using cumulative public TCR beta family frequency, the authors identified those who carried CMV together with the relevant HLA. Dominating the ex vivo response were HLA-C-restricted CMV-specific TCR beta clonotypes.

Each CDR3 protein gets one entry after TCRdb re-called the reads with MiXCR. The sample yields about 140,000 distinct CDR3 sequences, about 6.5% seen once. This clonotype was seen repeatedly, ten times or more. The target antigen is unknown. Germline V gene data show CDR1 as SGHVS and CDR2 as FNYEAQ. After removal of 5 bases from V and 4 bases from J, the junction contained 10 bases not matched to a gene. The CDR3 loop spans 15 amino acids. This rearrangement joins TRBV7-6 to TRBJ1-2, with 7 bases lining up with TRBD1. The sample was PBMCs. The origin of this receptor is a human donor in good health (CMV status not recorded). Some clones in this sample may be carry-over from other donors' samples. The CDR3 DNA is TGTGCCAGCAGCCCTACAGGGACAGCCCTCTATGGCTACACCTTC. Residues: CASSPTGTALYGYTF.